Following are 29 T cell receptor beta chains from one sample sequenced in a study of blood T cell repertoires in COVID-19. Data came from immunoSEQ multiplex PCR; TCRdb stores just in-frame clones and leaves some out. The data contain about 93,000 clones, 90% of them singletons. The specimen was peripheral blood. The origin of the receptors is a human donor with active COVID-19. The donor label of this sample is uncertain.

J is TRBJ2-5 and V is TRBV5-6; maybe TRBD2 (6 bases). CDR3 size: 14 residues. The germline gives CDR1 SGHDT, CDR2 YYEEEE. With 0 bases removed from V and 4 bases from J, the gap between germline ends came to 10 bases. CDR3 in amino acids: CASSLAGGAETQYF. The CDR3 nucleotides read TGTGCCAGCAGCTTGGCTGGAGGGGCAGAGACCCAGTACTTC.

The V and J genes are TRBV24-1 and TRBJ2-5; no clear D gene. V was cut by 4 bases and J by 4 bases, with 15 bases left in between. Germline V lookup: CDR1 KGHDR, CDR2 SFDVKD. CDR3 length: 15 residues. The CDR3 sequence is CATSDSRGVGETQYF. The CDR3 coding sequence is TGTGCCACCAGTGACTCCCGCGGCGTGGGAGAGACCCAGTACTTC.

The rearrangement links TRBV7-2 to TRBJ2-5; D gene uncertain. Per the germline V gene, CDR1 is SGHTA and CDR2 is FQGNSA. This CDR3 contains 15 residues. Trimming took 5 bases from V and 1 from J, leaving 14 bases between them. Here the CDR3 reads CASSRLRNSQETQYF. The CDR3 DNA sequence: TGTGCCAGCAGCCGTCTCCGGAACAGCCAAGAGACCCAGTACTTC.

The rearrangement joins TRBV3-1 (or the pseudogene TRBV3-2) to TRBJ1-1, with D hard to call. The CDR3 runs to 15 residues. The V gene's germline CDR1 is LGHDT and CDR2 YNNKEL (reference sequence). The V end lost 2 bases, the J end lost 7 bases, and 17 bases lay between the germline ends. Here the CDR3 reads CASSQPGLEGGEAFF. The DNA of the CDR3 is TGTGCCAGCAGCCAACCAGGACTGGAGGGCGGTGAAGCTTTCTTT.

CDR3 residues: CASSIAGRTDTQYF. In nucleotides, the CDR3 is TGTGCCAGCAGTATCGCGGGGCGCACAGATACGCAGTATTTT. The chain combines TRBV2 with TRBJ2-3; a possible D gene is TRBD2 (6 bases). The germline V and J ends were trimmed by 5 bases and 1 base, with 10 bases remaining between them. Germline values: CDR1 SNHLY, CDR2 FYNNEI. The CDR3 consists of 14 residues.

This rearrangement joins TRBV5-4 to TRBJ2-2; perhaps TRBD1 as D (6 bases). Per germline, CDR1 SGHNT and CDR2 YYREEE (reference sequence). The V and J ends lost 4 bases and 6 bases respectively, with 16 bases between them. There are 15 residues in the CDR3. The CDR3 loop is CASSQRWGQAGELFF. In DNA, the CDR3 is TGTGCCAGCAGCCAGCGGTGGGGGCAGGCCGGGGAGCTGTTTTTT.

The V gene is TRBV28, the J gene TRBJ2-2, with 8 bases matching TRBD1. Germline-derived CDR1 and CDR2 are MDHEN and SYDVKM. The junction had 4 bases not matched to a gene; V was cut back by 6 bases and J by 4 bases. This CDR3 is built from 14 residues. CDR3: CASSSGQVTGELFF. CDR3 sequence (DNA): TGTGCCAGCAGCTCGGGACAGGTCACCGGGGAGCTGTTTTTT.

V usage is TRBV6-2 or TRBV6-3 and J usage is TRBJ2-2; D is ambiguous. This CDR3 is 14 amino acids long. V shed 3 bases and J shed 1 base, with 6 bases lying between them. CDR1 and CDR2 from the germline V gene are MNHEY and SVGEGT. CDR3 nucleotide sequence: TGTGCCAGCAGTTATTCGGGGAACACCGGGGAGCTGTTTTTT. It specifies CASSYSGNTGELFF.

The chain is built from TRBV19 and TRBJ2-5; 11 bases match TRBD1. The germline V gene has CDR1 LNHDA and CDR2 SQIVND (reference sequence). V shed 10 bases and J 4 bases; nucleotides not matched to a gene: 8. The CDR3 covers 14 residues. The DNA for the CDR3 is TGTGCCACTATGGACAGGGGGCGAGGAGAGACCCAGTACTTC. Protein: CATMDRGRGETQYF. The variable domain in full, completed from reference TRBV19 and TRBJ2-5, reads DGGITQSPKYLFRKEGQNVTLSCEQNLNHDAMYWYRQDPGQGLRLIYYSQIVNDFQKGDIAEGYSVSREKKESFPLTVTSAQKNPTAFYLCATMDRGRGETQYFGPGTRLLVL.

The chain is built from TRBV3-1 (or the pseudogene TRBV3-2) and TRBJ2-3; a weak D match, TRBD2 (5 bases). V was cut by 6 bases and J by 0 bases, with 10 bases left in between. Germline CDR1 reads LGHDT; CDR2 reads YNNKEL (reference sequence). This CDR3 region has 14 residues. CDR3 bases: TGTGCCAGCAGTCAACGGGGAAGCACAGATACGCAGTATTTT. Translating it yields CASSQRGSTDTQYF.

This rearrangement joins TRBV7-9 to TRBJ2-3; maybe TRBD1 (6 bases). V was cut by 1 base and J by 6 bases, with 8 bases left in between. Germline V CDR1 and CDR2: SEHNR, FQNEAQ (reference sequence). The CDR3 contains 13 residues. The CDR3 DNA follows: TGTGCCAGCAGCTTAGTAACAGGGGATACGCAGTATTTT. It translates to CASSLVTGDTQYF.

CDR3 in amino acids: CASSWADTNYGYTF. The DNA of the CDR3 is TGCGCCAGCAGCTGGGCAGATACTAACTATGGCTACACCTTC. V usage is TRBV5-1 and J usage is TRBJ1-2, with D hard to call. The CDR3 length is 14 residues. Germline V CDR1 and CDR2: SGHRS, YFSETQ. V shed 3 bases and J shed 0 bases, with 9 bases lying between them.

This clone appeared a single time. The chain recombines TRBV12-5 with TRBJ1-2; D uncertain. Trimming stripped 1 base from V and 10 bases from J, with 13 bases between. Per germline, CDR1 LGHNT and CDR2 FRNRAP. The CDR3 spans 13 residues. DNA of the CDR3: TGTGCTAGTGGTTTGGGATACGGGGAGAACTACACCTTC. As protein: CASGLGYGENYTF.

V is TRBV5-1 and J is TRBJ2-2, with TRBD1 matching over 9 bases. The CDR3 consists of 15 residues. Trimming removed 5 bases from V and 7 bases from J; junction bases left unmatched: 9. Germline V gene sequence: CDR1 SGHRS, CDR2 YFSETQ. The CDR3 reads CASRSGQGGVGELFF. For the CDR3, the DNA is TGCGCCAGCAGATCGGGACAGGGAGGTGTCGGGGAGCTGTTTTTT. Complete variable domain (other parts from reference TRBV5-1 and TRBJ2-2): KAGVTQTPRYLIKTRGQQVTLSCSPISGHRSVSWYQQTPGQGLQFLFEYFSETQRNKGNFPGRFSGRQFSNSRSEMNVSTLELGDSALYLCASRSGQGGVGELFFGEGSRLTVL.

In the case of this clone: This sample also contains other DNA sequences that code for the same CDR3. V is TRBV7-2 and J is TRBJ2-1; 9 bases are a match to TRBD2. The CDR3 is 15 amino acids. Germline trimming cut 5 bases from V and 3 bases from J; bases unmatched to any gene: 5. Germline V gene sequence: CDR1 SGHTA, CDR2 FQGNSA. CDR3 loop: CASSPRTSDYNEQFF. CDR3 sequence (DNA): TGTGCCAGCAGCCCTAGGACTAGCGACTACAATGAGCAGTTCTTC.

The chain recombines TRBV19 with TRBJ1-1, with 11 bases aligning to TRBD1. Germline CDR1 and CDR2: LNHDA and SQIVND (reference sequence). V gave up 4 bases and J gave up 6 bases; unmatched junction bases: 7. CDR3 length equals 15 residues. This CDR3 reads CASSKVGQGASEAFF. The CDR3 DNA follows: TGTGCCAGTAGTAAAGTCGGACAGGGGGCCTCTGAAGCTTTCTTT.

The chain has TRBV7-6 and TRBJ1-5, with D possibly being TRBD1 (5 bases). The CDR3 covers 15 residues. Germline values: CDR1 SGHVS, CDR2 FNYEAQ. The V end lost 1 base, the J end lost 7 bases, and 14 bases lay between the germline ends. The CDR3 here is CASSLEGGARQPQHF. The CDR3 nucleotides are TGTGCCAGCAGCTTAGAAGGCGGGGCCCGACAGCCCCAGCATTTT.

The rearrangement links TRBV27 to TRBJ2-5, with 8 bases identical to TRBD1. Trimming cost V 6 bases and J 5 bases; bases outside gene matches: 14. Germline V CDR1 and CDR2: MNHEY, SMNVEV (reference sequence). The CDR3 length is 16 residues. The CDR3 is CASSLLRPGGGETQYF. CDR3 nucleotides: TGTGCCAGCAGCCTCCTACGCCCAGGGGGCGGTGAGACCCAGTACTTC.

The chain joins TRBV5-1 to TRBJ1-1; a possible D gene is TRBD1 (5 bases). Trimming left V 6 bases short and J 3 bases short, with 12 bases between. This CDR3 contains 13 residues. CDR1 SGHRS and CDR2 YFSETQ come from the germline V gene. The CDR3 sequence is CASTGDSYTEAFF. The CDR3 DNA follows: TGCGCCAGCACCGGCGACAGTTACACTGAAGCTTTCTTT.

This sequence joins TRBV4-3 and TRBJ1-4; 8 nucleotides agree with TRBD1. The V gene end was trimmed by 1 base and the J gene end by 7 bases; junction bases not matched to a gene: 8. Germline loops: CDR1 LGHNA, CDR2 YSLEER. This CDR3 contains 16 residues. The CDR3 is CASSQGAGRGREKLFF. CDR3 DNA: TGCGCCAGCAGCCAAGGGGCCGGCAGGGGGCGTGAAAAACTGTTTTTT.

This chain uses TRBV30 with TRBJ1-2; D is ambiguous. V gave up 3 bases and J gave up 6 bases, with 14 bases separating them. Per germline, CDR1 GTSNPN and CDR2 SVGIG (reference sequence). This CDR3 spans 13 amino acids. CDR3 DNA sequence: TGTGCCTGGAGGGGAGGGTTTGCTCATGGCTACACCTTC. Protein: CAWRGGFAHGYTF.

This rearrangement joins TRBV5-4 to TRBJ1-3; no firm D call. The V and J ends lost 1 base and 4 bases respectively, with 6 bases between them. The CDR3 loop spans 13 amino acids. Per germline, CDR1 SGHNT and CDR2 YYREEE (reference sequence). CDR3 coding DNA: TGTGCCAGCAGCTTGTCCCAGGGAAACACCATATATTTT. Protein product: CASSLSQGNTIYF.

This chain joins TRBV6-6 and TRBJ2-2; TRBD1 might be the D (5 bases). The V end was cut by 5 bases, the J end by 3 bases, with 13 bases between. In germline, CDR1 is MNHNY, CDR2 SVGAGI (reference sequence). The CDR3 length is 15 residues. The CDR3 protein is CASSTDSPYTGELFF. The CDR3 nucleotides are TGTGCCAGCAGTACCGACAGTCCTTACACCGGGGAGCTGTTTTTT.

V and J are TRBV19 and TRBJ2-5, with a possible D match to TRBD2 (6 bases). The CDR3 loop spans 18 amino acids. In germline, CDR1 is LNHDA, CDR2 SQIVND (reference sequence). Trimming pared 5 bases from V and 7 bases from J, leaving 29 bases between. The DNA of the CDR3 is TGTGCCAGTAGTCAAGACGGCTTCCCTAGCGAAAGGAGTGGGACCCAGTACTTC. Translation gives CASSQDGFPSERSGTQYF.

J is TRBJ1-1 and V is TRBV10-2; TRBD1 matches 7 bases. V lost 1 base to trimming and J lost 0 bases; unmatched junction nucleotides: 17. This CDR3 contains 20 residues. Germline V gives CDR1 WSHSY, CDR2 SAAADI. The CDR3 reads CASSEFMGAQGITVNTEAFF. In nucleotides, the CDR3 is TGCGCCAGCAGTGAGTTCATGGGGGCACAGGGGATAACCGTGAACACTGAAGCTTTCTTT.

The chain has TRBV7-3 and TRBJ2-3; 10 bases line up with TRBD2. This CDR3 is built from 20 residues. With 3 bases clipped from V and 4 bases from J, the junction kept 19 bases outside the gene matches. Germline CDR1 SGHTA, CDR2 FQGTGA. DNA of the CDR3: TGTGCCAGCAGCTTTTCCCTAGCCCGACTAAGCGGGGGGGCCCCAGATACGCAGTATTTT. Translated, it gives CASSFSLARLSGGAPDTQYF.

This clone has a single count. The CDR3 coding sequence is TGTGCCAGCCACCCGGGACAGGGACTATCTGGAGGCTACACCTTC. This translates into CASHPGQGLSGGYTF. The chain links TRBV2 to TRBJ1-2, with 9 bases lining up with TRBD1. Trimming at V came to 8 bases and at J to 8 bases, leaving 15 bases not matched to a gene. Germline CDR1 and CDR2: SNHLY and FYNNEI. CDR3 length: 15 amino acids.

The chain has TRBV6-2 or TRBV6-3 and TRBJ2-7; D may be TRBD1 (6 bases). This CDR3 comprises 14 residues. CDR1 and CDR2 (germline): MNHEY, SVGEGT. The V gene lost 2 bases and the J gene lost 6 bases, with 14 bases spanning the gap. CDR3 nucleotides: TGTGCCAGCAGTTACGTACAGGGATGGGCCGAGCAGTACTTC. Its protein is CASSYVQGWAEQYF.

This clone showed up just once. The chain uses TRBV5-1 and TRBJ1-1; D call uncertain. Germline CDR1 and CDR2: SGHRS and YFSETQ. This CDR3 is 12 amino acids long. The V gene lost 4 bases and the J gene lost 5 bases, with 9 bases spanning the gap. CDR3 sequence reads: CASSVSGTEAFF. The CDR3 nucleotides read TGCGCCAGCAGCGTGTCCGGGACTGAAGCTTTCTTT.